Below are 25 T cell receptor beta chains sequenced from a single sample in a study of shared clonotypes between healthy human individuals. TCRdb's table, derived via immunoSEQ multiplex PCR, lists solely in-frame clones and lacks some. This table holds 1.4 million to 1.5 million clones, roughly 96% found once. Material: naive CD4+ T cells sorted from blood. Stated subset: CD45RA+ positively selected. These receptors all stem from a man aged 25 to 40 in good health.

The CDR3 nucleotides are TGTGCCAGCAGTACTCGGGGAGGCGAAAAACTGTTTTTT. Translation: CASSTRGGEKLFF. The chain links TRBV6-5 to TRBJ1-4; D call uncertain. Trimming removed 5 bases from V and 8 bases from J, with 12 bases in between. CDR3 length: 13 amino acids. The germline V gene has CDR1 MNHEY and CDR2 SVGAGI.

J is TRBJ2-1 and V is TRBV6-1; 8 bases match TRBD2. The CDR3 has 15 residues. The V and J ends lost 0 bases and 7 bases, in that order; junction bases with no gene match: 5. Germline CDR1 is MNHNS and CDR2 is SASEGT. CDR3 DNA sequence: TGTGCCAGCAGTGAAGCGCTTCCGGGGGGGAATGAGCAGTTCTTC. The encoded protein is CASSEALPGGNEQFF.

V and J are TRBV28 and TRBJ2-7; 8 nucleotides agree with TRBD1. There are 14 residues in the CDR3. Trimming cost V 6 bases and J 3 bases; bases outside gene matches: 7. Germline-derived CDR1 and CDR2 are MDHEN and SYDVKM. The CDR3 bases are TGTGCCAGCAGCACGGGACAGGTACTCTACGAGCAGTACTTC. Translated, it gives CASSTGQVLYEQYF.

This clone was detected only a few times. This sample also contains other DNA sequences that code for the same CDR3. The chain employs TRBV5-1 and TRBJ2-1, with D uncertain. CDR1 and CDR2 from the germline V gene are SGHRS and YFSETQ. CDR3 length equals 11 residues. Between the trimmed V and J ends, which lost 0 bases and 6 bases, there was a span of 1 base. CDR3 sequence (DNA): TGCGCCAGCAGCTTGGCCAATGAGCAGTTCTTC. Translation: CASSLANEQFF.

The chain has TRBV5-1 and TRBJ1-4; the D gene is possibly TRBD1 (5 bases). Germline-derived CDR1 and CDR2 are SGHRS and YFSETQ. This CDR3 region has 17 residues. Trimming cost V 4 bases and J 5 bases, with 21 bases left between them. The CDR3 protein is CASSPSGRIGVNEKLFF. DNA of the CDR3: TGCGCCAGCAGCCCATCGGGACGAATAGGGGTCAATGAAAAACTGTTTTTT.

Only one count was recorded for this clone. This chain's CDR3 is CASSVVTSGNNEQFF. The CDR3 DNA follows: TGTGCCAGCAGCGTAGTCACTAGCGGCAACAATGAGCAGTTCTTC. The J gene is TRBJ2-1, the V gene TRBV9; 8 positions agree with TRBD2. The V and J ends lost 0 bases and 5 bases, in that order; junction bases with no gene match: 4. The germline gives CDR1 SGDLS, CDR2 YYNGEE. The CDR3 covers 15 residues. Looking up the rest from reference TRBV9 and TRBJ2-1 gives the full variable domain: DSGVTQTPKHLITATGQRVTLRCSPRSGDLSVYWYQQSLDQGLQFLIQYYNGEERAKGNILERFSAQQFPDLHSELNLSSLELGDSALYFCASSVVTSGNNEQFFGPGTRLTVL.

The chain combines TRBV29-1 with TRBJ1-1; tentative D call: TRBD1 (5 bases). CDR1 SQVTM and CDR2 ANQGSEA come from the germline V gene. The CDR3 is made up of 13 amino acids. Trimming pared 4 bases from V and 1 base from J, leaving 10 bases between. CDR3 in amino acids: CSVAGLTNTEAFF. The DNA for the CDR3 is TGCAGCGTTGCGGGACTGACGAACACTGAAGCTTTCTTT.

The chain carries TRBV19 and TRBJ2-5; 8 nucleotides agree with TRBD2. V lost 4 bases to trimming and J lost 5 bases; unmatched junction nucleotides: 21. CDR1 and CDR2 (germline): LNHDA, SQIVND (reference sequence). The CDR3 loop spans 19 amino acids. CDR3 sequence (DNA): TGTGCCAGTAGTAAATCTCCGTTGCGGGAGGCCACGCCTTGGGAGACCCAGTACTTC. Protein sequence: CASSKSPLREATPWETQYF. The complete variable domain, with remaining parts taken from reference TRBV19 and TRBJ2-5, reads DGGITQSPKYLFRKEGQNVTLSCEQNLNHDAMYWYRQDPGQGLRLIYYSQIVNDFQKGDIAEGYSVSREKKESFPLTVTSAQKNPTAFYLCASSKSPLREATPWETQYFGPGTRLLVL.

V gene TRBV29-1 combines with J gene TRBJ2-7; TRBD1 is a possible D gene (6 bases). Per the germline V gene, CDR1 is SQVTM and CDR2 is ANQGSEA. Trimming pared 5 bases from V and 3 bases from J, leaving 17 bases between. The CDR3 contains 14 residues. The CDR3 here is CSVIRDITHYEQYF. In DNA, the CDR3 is TGCAGCGTTATCCGGGACATAACCCACTACGAGCAGTACTTC.

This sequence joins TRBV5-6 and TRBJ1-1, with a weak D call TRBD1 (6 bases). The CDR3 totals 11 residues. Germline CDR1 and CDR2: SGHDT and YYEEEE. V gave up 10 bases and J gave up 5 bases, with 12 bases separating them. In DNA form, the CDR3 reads TGTGCCTCCTTCAGGGGAACTGAAGCTTTCTTT. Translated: CASFRGTEAFF.

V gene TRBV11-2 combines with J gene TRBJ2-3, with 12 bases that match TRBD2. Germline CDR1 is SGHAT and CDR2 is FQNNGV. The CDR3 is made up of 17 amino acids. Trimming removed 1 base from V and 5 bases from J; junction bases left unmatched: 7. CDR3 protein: CASSLALLAGGGDTQYF. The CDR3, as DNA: TGTGCCAGCAGCTTAGCCTTACTAGCGGGAGGAGGAGATACGCAGTATTTT.

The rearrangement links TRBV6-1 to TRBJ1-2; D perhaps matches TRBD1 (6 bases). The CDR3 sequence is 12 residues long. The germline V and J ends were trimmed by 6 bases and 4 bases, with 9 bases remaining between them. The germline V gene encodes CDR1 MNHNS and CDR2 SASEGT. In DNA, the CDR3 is TGTGCCAGCAGGTGGACAGCCTATGGCTACACCTTC. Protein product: CASRWTAYGYTF.

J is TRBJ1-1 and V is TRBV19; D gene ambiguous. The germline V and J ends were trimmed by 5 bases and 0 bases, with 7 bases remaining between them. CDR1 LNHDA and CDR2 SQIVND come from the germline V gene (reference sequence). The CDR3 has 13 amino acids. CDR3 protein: CASSLDLNTEAFF. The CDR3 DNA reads TGTGCCAGTAGTTTGGATTTGAACACTGAAGCTTTCTTT.

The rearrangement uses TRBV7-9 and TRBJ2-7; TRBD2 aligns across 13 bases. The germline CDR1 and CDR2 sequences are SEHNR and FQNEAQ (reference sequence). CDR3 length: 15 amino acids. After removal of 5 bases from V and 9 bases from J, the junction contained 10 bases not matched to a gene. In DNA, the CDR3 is TGTGCCAGCAGCCCAGCCGGACTAGCGGGAGCGATGCAGTACTTC. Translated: CASSPAGLAGAMQYF.

The CDR3 sequence is CASSLGGRGPNEQFF. In DNA form, the CDR3 reads TGTGCCAGCAGTTTGGGCGGGAGAGGGCCCAATGAGCAGTTCTTC. The chain carries TRBV27 and TRBJ2-1; 7 bases align to TRBD2. The germline V gene encodes CDR1 MNHEY and CDR2 SMNVEV (reference sequence). The CDR3 sequence is 15 residues long. The V segment lost 3 bases and the J segment 6 bases; nucleotides outside the gene matches: 8.

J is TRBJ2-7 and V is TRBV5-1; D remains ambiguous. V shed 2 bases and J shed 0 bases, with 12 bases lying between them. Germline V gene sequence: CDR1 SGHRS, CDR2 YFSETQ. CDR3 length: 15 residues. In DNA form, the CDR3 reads TGCGCCAGCAGCTTCGGCGGTACAACCTCCTACGAGCAGTACTTC. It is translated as CASSFGGTTSYEQYF.

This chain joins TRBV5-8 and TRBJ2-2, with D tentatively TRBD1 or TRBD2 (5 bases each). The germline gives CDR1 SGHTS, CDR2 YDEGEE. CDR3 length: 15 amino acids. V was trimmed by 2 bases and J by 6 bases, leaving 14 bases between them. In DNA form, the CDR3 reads TGTGCCAGCAGCTTAATGGTAGGGACGGCCGGGGAGCTGTTTTTT. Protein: CASSLMVGTAGELFF.

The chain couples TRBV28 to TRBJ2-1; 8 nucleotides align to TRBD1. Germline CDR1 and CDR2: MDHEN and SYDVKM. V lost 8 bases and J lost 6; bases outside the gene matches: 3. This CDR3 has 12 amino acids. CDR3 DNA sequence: TGTGCCAGCGCAACAGGGGGCAATGAGCAGTTCTTC. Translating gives CASATGGNEQFF.

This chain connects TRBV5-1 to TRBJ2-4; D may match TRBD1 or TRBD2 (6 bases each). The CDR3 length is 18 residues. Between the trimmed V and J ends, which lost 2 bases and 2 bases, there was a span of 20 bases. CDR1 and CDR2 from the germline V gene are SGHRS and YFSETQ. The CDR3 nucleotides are TGCGCCAGCAGCTTCCAGGGGACTCCCTTCGGAACCAAAAACATTCAGTACTTC. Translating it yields CASSFQGTPFGTKNIQYF.

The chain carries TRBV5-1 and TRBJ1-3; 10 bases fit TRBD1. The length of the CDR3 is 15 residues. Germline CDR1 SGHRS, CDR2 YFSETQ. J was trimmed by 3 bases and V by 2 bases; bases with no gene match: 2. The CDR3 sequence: CASSLGQGVGNTIYF. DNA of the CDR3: TGCGCCAGCAGCTTAGGACAGGGGGTTGGAAACACCATATATTTT. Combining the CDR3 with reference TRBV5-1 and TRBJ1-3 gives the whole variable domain KAGVTQTPRYLIKTRGQQVTLSCSPISGHRSVSWYQQTPGQGLQFLFEYFSETQRNKGNFPGRFSGRQFSNSRSEMNVSTLELGDSALYLCASSLGQGVGNTIYFGEGSWLTVV.

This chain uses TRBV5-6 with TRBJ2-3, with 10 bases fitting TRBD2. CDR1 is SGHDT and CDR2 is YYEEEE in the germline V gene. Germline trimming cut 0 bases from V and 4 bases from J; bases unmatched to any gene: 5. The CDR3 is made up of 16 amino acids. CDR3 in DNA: TGTGCCAGCAGCTTGGATGTTACTAGCGGGGCAGATACGCAGTATTTT. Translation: CASSLDVTSGADTQYF.

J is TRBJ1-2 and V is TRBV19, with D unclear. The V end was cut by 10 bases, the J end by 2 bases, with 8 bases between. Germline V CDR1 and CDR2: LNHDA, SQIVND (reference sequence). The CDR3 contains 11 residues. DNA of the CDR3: TGTGCCATATCACGGAACTATGGCTACACCTTC. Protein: CAISRNYGYTF.

CDR3 sequence (DNA): TGTGCCAGCAGTTTAATACCAAGCACCGGGGAGCTGTTTTTT. The encoded protein is CASSLIPSTGELFF. The chain has TRBV28 and TRBJ2-2; no definite D call. The CDR3 has 14 amino acids. The germline V gene encodes CDR1 MDHEN and CDR2 SYDVKM. V dropped 2 bases and J dropped 4 bases, with 8 bases sitting between them.

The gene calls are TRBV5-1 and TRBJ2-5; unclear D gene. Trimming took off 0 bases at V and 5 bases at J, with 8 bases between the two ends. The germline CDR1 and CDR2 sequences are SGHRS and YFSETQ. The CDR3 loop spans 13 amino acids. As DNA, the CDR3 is TGCGCCAGCAGCTTGGAGAGGTCGGAGACCCAGTACTTC. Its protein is CASSLERSETQYF.

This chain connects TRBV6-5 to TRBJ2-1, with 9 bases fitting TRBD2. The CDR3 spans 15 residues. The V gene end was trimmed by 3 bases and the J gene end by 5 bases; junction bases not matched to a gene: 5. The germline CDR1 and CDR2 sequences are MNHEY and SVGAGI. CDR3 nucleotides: TGTGCCAGCAGTTATTTTGCGGGAGGGGACAATGAGCAGTTCTTC. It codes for CASSYFAGGDNEQFF.